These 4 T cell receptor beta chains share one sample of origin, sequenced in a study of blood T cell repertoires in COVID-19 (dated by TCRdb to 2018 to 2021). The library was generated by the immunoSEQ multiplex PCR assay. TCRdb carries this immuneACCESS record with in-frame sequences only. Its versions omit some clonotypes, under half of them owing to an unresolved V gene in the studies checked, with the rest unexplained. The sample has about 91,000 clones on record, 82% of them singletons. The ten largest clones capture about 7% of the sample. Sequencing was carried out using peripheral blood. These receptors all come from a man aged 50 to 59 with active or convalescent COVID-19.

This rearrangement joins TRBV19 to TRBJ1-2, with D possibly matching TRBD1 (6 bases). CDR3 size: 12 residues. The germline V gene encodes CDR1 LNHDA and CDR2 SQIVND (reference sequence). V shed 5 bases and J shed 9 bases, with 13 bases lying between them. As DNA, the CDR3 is TGTGCCAGTAGTGACCGACAGGATCGCTACACCTTC. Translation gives CASSDRQDRYTF.

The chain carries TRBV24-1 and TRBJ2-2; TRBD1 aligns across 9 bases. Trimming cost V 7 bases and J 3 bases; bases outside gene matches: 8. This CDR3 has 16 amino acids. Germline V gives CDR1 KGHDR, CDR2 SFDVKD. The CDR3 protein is CATSPQRTGDTGELFF. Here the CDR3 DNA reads TGTGCCACCAGCCCCCAAAGGACAGGGGACACCGGGGAGCTGTTTTTT.

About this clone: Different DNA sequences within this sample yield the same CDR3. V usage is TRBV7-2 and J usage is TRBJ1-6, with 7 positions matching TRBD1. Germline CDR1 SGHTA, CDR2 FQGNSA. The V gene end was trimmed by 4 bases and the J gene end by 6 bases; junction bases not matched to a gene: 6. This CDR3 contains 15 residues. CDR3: CASSSRQGSNSPLHF. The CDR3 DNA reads TGTGCCAGCAGCTCTCGACAGGGAAGTAATTCACCCCTCCACTTT.

The CDR3 sequence is CASSFGTGSTDTQYF. The CDR3 bases are TGTGCCAGCAGCTTTGGGACAGGTAGCACAGATACGCAGTATTTT. This sequence joins TRBV7-9 and TRBJ2-3, with 8 bases that match TRBD1. Germline V gene lookup returns CDR1 SEHNR and CDR2 FQNEAQ (reference sequence). The length of the CDR3 is 15 residues. Losses at the gene ends were 3 bases for V and 0 bases for J; bases not matched to a gene: 2. Looking up the rest from reference TRBV7-9 and TRBJ2-3 gives the full variable domain: DTGVSQNPRHKITKRGQNVTFRCDPISEHNRLYWYRQTLGQGPEFLTYFQNEAQLEKSRLLSDRFSAERPKGSFSTLEIQRTEQGDSAMYLCASSFGTGSTDTQYFGPGTRLTVL.